A single sample gave rise to the 10 T cell receptor beta chains below, sequenced in a study of read filtering for tumor transcriptome and immune sequencing (dated by TCRdb to about 2020). Instrument on record: Illumina HiSeq 4000. Starting from around 400 ng RNA, TCR libraries were constructed with the Immunoverse kit using molecular barcoded adaptors that cover the alpha/delta and beta/gamma chains. TCRdb trimmed the raw reads at Q25, called clones with MiXCR and kept productive beta chains. Each CDR3 protein gets just one entry, which takes the most common genes and DNA from the rows behind it. The sample table contains over 25,000 distinct CDR3 sequences; only one count was recorded for under 15% of them. Together, the top ten hold about 45% of the sample. Sequences were obtained from a population of CD138-negative cells sorted from bone marrow. Explained via the paper, the cell subset or site label denotes: bone marrow mononuclear cells depleted of CD138+ plasma/myeloma cells by negative magnetic selection. The receptors were sampled from a donor aged 40 or over with multiple myeloma.

The J gene is TRBJ2-1, the V gene TRBV21-1; whether TRBD2, the table's D call, matches the DNA was not checked. TRBV21-1 is noted as a pseudogene. The CDR3 has 23 residues. The CDR3 DNA reads as TGTGCCAGCAGCAAAATGAGGGGGATATCGGAACTAGCGGGAGAGCTTATCTACAATGAGCAGTTCTTC. This gives the protein CASSKMRGISELAGELIYNEQFF.

This clonotype was seen repeatedly, ten times or more. This sequence joins TRBV2 and TRBJ2-3, with 9 bases matching TRBD2. Germline CDR1 and CDR2: SNHLY and FYNNEI. CDR3 length: 14 residues. The V gene end was trimmed by 7 bases and the J gene end by 4 bases; junction bases not matched to a gene: 6. The CDR3 nucleotides are TGTGCCAGCACTCCTAGCGGGACGGCAGATACGCAGTATTTT. Its protein is CASTPSGTADTQYF.

This clonotype appeared many times. The rearrangement uses TRBV11-3 and TRBJ2-7; the match to TRBD2 covers 11 bases. Germline assignment: CDR1 SGHNT and CDR2 YENEEA. The CDR3 has 15 residues. V shed 5 bases and J 1 base; nucleotides not matched to a gene: 4. The chain's CDR3 is CASSATSGSSYEQYF. The CDR3, as DNA: TGTGCCAGCAGCGCAACTAGCGGGAGTTCCTACGAGCAGTACTTC.

This clonotype came up many times. The genes are TRBV6-5 and TRBJ2-3, with TRBD1 identical over 10 bases. The trim removed 4 bases at V and 6 bases at J, leaving 4 bases unmatched. Germline-derived CDR1 and CDR2 are MNHEY and SVGAGI. This CDR3 comprises 14 residues. The CDR3 DNA follows: TGTGCCAGCAGTTCGGGACAGGGGTATGATACGCAGTATTTT. Residues: CASSSGQGYDTQYF.

This clonotype has ten or more counts. Here the CDR3 DNA reads TGTGCCAGCAGTTTAGGTGGGACGAAAACAATCTACGAGCAGTACTTC. Translated, it gives CASSLGGTKTIYEQYF. The chain recombines TRBV28 with TRBJ2-7; D may correspond to TRBD1 or TRBD2 (5 bases each). V was pared by 2 bases and J by 3 bases, with 17 bases between. CDR1 and CDR2 from the germline V gene are MDHEN and SYDVKM. CDR3 length: 16 residues.

This clonotype was seen at least ten times. The chain carries TRBV12-3 or TRBV12-4 and TRBJ2-7; 12 positions agree with TRBD2. Trimming took 2 bases from V and 0 from J; bases not matched to a gene: 2. This CDR3 spans 16 amino acids. The CDR3 DNA sequence: TGTGCCAGCAGTTTACTAGCGGGAGGGTCCTCCTACGAGCAGTACTTC. It is translated as CASSLLAGGSSYEQYF.

This chain uses TRBV11-2 with TRBJ1-6; D is unclear. V lost 5 bases and J lost 9, with 14 bases in between. This CDR3 is 14 amino acids long. From germline, CDR1 is SGHAT and CDR2 FQNNGV. The CDR3 loop is CASSPRERLSPLHF. CDR3 bases: TGTGCCAGCAGCCCCCGGGAAAGGCTTTCACCCCTCCACTTT.

In regard to this clonotype: A far larger clone lies a single base away; this is likely a read error. Lacking the conserved final phenylalanine or tryptophan, this CDR3 likely reflects a read error. This chain joins TRBV7-2 and TRBJ1-3; D remains ambiguous. This CDR3 comprises 13 residues. V was trimmed by 2 bases and J by 4 bases, leaving 6 bases between them. In germline, CDR1 is SGHTA, CDR2 FQGNSA. The CDR3 nucleotides read TGTGCCAGCAGCTTAAAAAACGGAAACACCATATATCTT. It codes for CASSLKNGNTIYL.

The sample holds many counts of this clonotype. The genes are TRBV7-9 and TRBJ1-2; D may be TRBD1 (5 bases). The germline V gene encodes CDR1 SEHNR and CDR2 FQNEAQ (reference sequence). Trimming shortened V by 5 bases and J by 5 bases, and 21 bases separated the two germline ends. The CDR3 runs 16 residues. The CDR3 loop is CASSLDKTTWNYGYTF. CDR3 in DNA: TGTGCCAGCAGCCTGGACAAGACGACTTGGAATTATGGCTACACCTTC. The variable domain in full, with the rest retrieved from reference TRBV7-9 and TRBJ1-2, is DTGVSQNPRHKITKRGQNVTFRCDPISEHNRLYWYRQTLGQGPEFLTYFQNEAQLEKSRLLSDRFSAERPKGSFSTLEIQRTEQGDSAMYLCASSLDKTTWNYGYTFGSGTRLTVV.

Only one count was recorded for this clonotype. At one end the junction does not follow the germline gene, possibly because of a read error. The V call is TRBV5-1, the J call TRBJ2-2; 12 bases match TRBD2. The CDR3 is 16 residues long. Germline lookup yields CDR1 SGHRS and CDR2 YFSETQ. The CDR3 bases are TGCGCCAGCAGCTCTCTAGCGGGAGGGGAGACCGGGGAGCTGCTTTTT. It translates to CASSSLAGGETGELLF.